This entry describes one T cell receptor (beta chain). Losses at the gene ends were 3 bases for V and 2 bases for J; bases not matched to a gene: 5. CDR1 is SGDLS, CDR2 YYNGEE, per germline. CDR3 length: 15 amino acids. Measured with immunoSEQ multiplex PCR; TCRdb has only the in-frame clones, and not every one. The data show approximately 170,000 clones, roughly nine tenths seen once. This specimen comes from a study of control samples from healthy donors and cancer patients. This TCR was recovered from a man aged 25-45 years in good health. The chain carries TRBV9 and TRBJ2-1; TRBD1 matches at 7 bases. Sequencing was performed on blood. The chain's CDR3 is CASSETGRPYNEQFF. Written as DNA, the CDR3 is TGTGCCAGCAGCGAGACAGGGCGCCCCTACAATGAGCAGTTCTTC.